The subject of this entry is one T cell receptor beta chain. Using immunoSEQ multiplex PCR, the repertoire was profiled, and TCRdb retains in-frame clones only, with some absent. The table has tens of thousands of clones, about 41% seen once. The sample comes from a study of graft-versus-host responses after intestinal transplantation. Each mixed lymphocyte reaction held some 200,000 CFSE-labeled responders and some 200,000 irradiated violet-dye-labeled stimulators. With 5 bases clipped from V and 4 bases from J, the junction kept 6 bases outside the gene matches. Germline V gene lookup returns CDR1 SGHVT and CDR2 SQSDAQ. This CDR3 is 16 amino acids long.

The input for sequencing was alloreactive CD8+ T cells from a mixed lymphocyte reaction culture, taken before transplantation. As to subset: CFSE-low proliferating T cells sorted from approximately 6-day pre-transplant mixed lymphocyte reaction (GvH or HvG direction). V is TRBV7-4 and J is TRBJ2-3, with 13 positions matching TRBD2. The receptor was derived from a human patient who was an organ donor for intestinal transplantation. CDR3 sequence (DNA): TGTGCCAGCAGCCCCGGACTAGCGGGAGAGGCAGATACGCAGTATTTT. It specifies CASSPGLAGEADTQYF.